This entry concerns a single TCR beta chain. Its specific antigen is unknown. Base quality data are lacking; no much larger clone is found one base away. Per the publication, the time point label means: 24 months on ibrutinib. For TCR beta library preparation, about 2.1 micrograms of genomic DNA were extracted from the cryopreserved PBMCs. Longitudinal blood samples from CLL patients on ibrutinib monotherapy underwent high-throughput TCR beta sequencing. The patients were enrolled in a single-center, open-label phase 2 trial of ibrutinib monotherapy. These data are taken from a study of cytotoxic CD8 clonotypes in ibrutinib-treated CLL (TCRdb year 2021). Context from the whole study: In this cohort, over 14 patients were treatment-naive and ten to eleven were relapsed/refractory, while about 17 had unmutated IGHV. Partial responses were observed in about 25 patients and complete responses in 2; after a median follow-up of 68 months, remission was maintained in 14 patients and progression was observed in approximately 12. The response samples were drawn at a median of roughly twelve months into treatment, with a range of about 6 to 40 months. Samples averaged 255,043 productive templates and tens of thousands of productive rearrangements. Of the 86 people in the trial, approximately 28 had longitudinal samples available. Cryopreserved peripheral blood mononuclear cells were obtained before treatment, at response, and at either sustained remission or disease progression. Every sample from remission and from progressive disease was obtained while the patients were still on ibrutinib.

The trim is 8 bases for V and 7 bases for J, with a gap of 21 bases between the germline ends. CDR1 and CDR2 are read off the germline V gene as KGHSH and LQKENI. From its cysteine to its phenylalanine, the CDR3 spans 15 amino acids. Only the CDR3 region is kept as DNA, spanning 45 bases read in frame from base 1. The full study reports these points: At baseline, clonality was higher than in age-matched healthy donors and showed a strong correlation with circulating CD8+ T-cell counts. Sustained-remission and progressing patients did not have matched sampling times, and lymph node repertoires were not examined. An increase in clonality was observed at ibrutinib response, with clonality remaining stable during sustained remission and falling back toward baseline at progression. Public clonotypes were rare and either contracted or stayed stable during treatment, and the rise in clonality at ibrutinib response reflected the expansion of private clonotypes.

On a MiSeq, deep resolution sequencing aimed for a depth between 1 in 1 million and 1 in 200,000 T cells, with each clonotype covered about 9.9x on average. The immunoSEQ hsTCRB Kit was used to generate the TCR beta libraries. On the authors' methods: Data were analyzed with ImmunoSEQ Data Assistant and ImmunoSEQ Analyzer, with V, D and J genes assigned per IMGT definitions. Clonality, which ranges from 0 to 1, was calculated by subtracting the normalized Shannon entropy of productive rearrangement frequencies from one. Public clonotype analysis was restricted to overrepresented clonotypes comprising at least 0.05% of each patient's repertoire. About a dozen repertoires from age-matched healthy donors, obtained from immuneACCESS, served as clonality controls. TCRdb took this table from immuneACCESS and kept in-frame rearrangements with V and J called. Such tables lack part of the clones; where checked against another copy, unresolved V genes explain under half of the gap, and the rest is unexplained. V and J calls and clone size are as listed in that table; D and trimming were resolved from the DNA. Across this sample there are 250,000 or so clones, with under 80% seen only once. Jointly, the top ten make up about 16% of the sample.

This receptor was obtained from a human donor with chronic lymphocytic leukemia. The sequences come from PBMCs, collected after 24 months of ibrutinib treatment. This chain is built from TRBV18 and TRBJ2-1; perhaps TRBD1 is the D gene, with 5 bases matching. The base sequence is TGTGCCAGCCGCTCTGGCAGGGCTGGGTGGAATGAGCAGTTCTTC. Its protein is CASRSGRAGWNEQFF.